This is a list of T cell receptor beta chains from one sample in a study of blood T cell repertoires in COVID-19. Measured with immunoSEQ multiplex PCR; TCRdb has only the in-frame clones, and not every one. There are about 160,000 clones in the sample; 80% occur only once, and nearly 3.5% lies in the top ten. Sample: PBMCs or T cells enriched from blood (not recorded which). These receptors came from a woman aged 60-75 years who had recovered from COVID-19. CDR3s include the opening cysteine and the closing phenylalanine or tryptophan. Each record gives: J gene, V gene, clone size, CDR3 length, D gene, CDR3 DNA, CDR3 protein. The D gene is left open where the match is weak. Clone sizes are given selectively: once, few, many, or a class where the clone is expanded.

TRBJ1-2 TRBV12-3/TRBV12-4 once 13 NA TGTGCCAGCAGTTTAGGCCCCAGCTATGGCTACACCTTC CASSLGPSYGYTF
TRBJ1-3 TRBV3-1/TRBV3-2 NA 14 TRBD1 TGTGCCAGCAGCCAGGGACAGTCCGGAAACACCATATATTTT CASSQGQSGNTIYF
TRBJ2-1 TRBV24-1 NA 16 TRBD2 TGTGCCACCAGTGACCGCGGGACTAGCGGGGGCAATGAGCAGTTCTTC CATSDRGTSGGNEQFF
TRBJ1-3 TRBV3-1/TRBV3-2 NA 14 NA TGTGCCAGCAGCCCCGGAGGGCTTCGAAACACCATATATTTT CASSPGGLRNTIYF
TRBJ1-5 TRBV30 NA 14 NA TGTGCCTGGAGTGGACAGCAGGACAAGGGTCCCCAGCATTTT CAWSGQQDKGPQHF
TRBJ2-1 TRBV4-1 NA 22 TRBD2 TGCGCCAGCAGCCAAGATCGGCAGGCAGGACTAGCGGGCGGGAGCTCCTACAATGAGCAGTTCTTC CASSQDRQAGLAGGSSYNEQFF
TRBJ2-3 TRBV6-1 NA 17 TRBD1 TGTGCCAGCAGTGAAGCAGCGGGACAGGGTGGTTCAGATACGCAGTATTTT CASSEAAGQGGSDTQYF
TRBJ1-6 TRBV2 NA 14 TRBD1 TGTGCCAGCACAACAGGGGGTTACAATTCACCCCTCCACTTT CASTTGGYNSPLHF
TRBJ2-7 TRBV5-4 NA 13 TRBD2 TGTGCCAGCAGCTCGGGACTATCCTTTGAGCAGTACTTC CASSSGLSFEQYF
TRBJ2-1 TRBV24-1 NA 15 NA TGTGCCACCAGTGCCTGGGACTCCACCTACAATGAGCAGTTCTTC CATSAWDSTYNEQFF
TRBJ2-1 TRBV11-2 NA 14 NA TGTGCCAGCAGCTTAGGGACTACCTACAATGAGCAGTTCTTC CASSLGTTYNEQFF
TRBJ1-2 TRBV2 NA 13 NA TGTGCCAGCACCCTAGACTGGAACTATGGCTACACCTTC CASTLDWNYGYTF
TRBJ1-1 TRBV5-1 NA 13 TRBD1 TGCGCCAGCAGTGACAGGGTTGCTGACCTCGCTTTCTTT CASSDRVADLAFF
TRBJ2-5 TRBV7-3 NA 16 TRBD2 TGTGCCAGCAGCTTAGGGAGCGGGGGGGCCACAGAGACCCAGTACTTC CASSLGSGGATETQYF
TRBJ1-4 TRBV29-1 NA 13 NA TGCAGCGTTGACTCGGCAGGGAGGGAAAAACTGTTTTTT CSVDSAGREKLFF
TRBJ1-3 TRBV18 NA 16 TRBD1 TGTGCCAGCTCACCACGACAGGGCATCTCTGGAAACACCATATATTTT CASSPRQGISGNTIYF
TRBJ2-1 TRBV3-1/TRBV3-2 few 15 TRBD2 TGTGCCAGCAGCCAAGATGGGCGGGGGGGCCTGGAGCAGTTCTTC CASSQDGRGGLEQFF
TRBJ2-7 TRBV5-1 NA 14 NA TGCGCCAGCAGCATACAAAGATCGATTGACGAGCAGTACTTC CASSIQRSIDEQYF
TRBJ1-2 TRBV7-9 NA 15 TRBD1 TGTGCCAGCAGCTTAGGGGGACAGGGGTACTATGGCTACACCTTC CASSLGGQGYYGYTF
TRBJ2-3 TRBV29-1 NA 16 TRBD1 TGCAGCGTTGCCGGGACAGGGGAGGGGTTGACAGATACGCAGTATTTT CSVAGTGEGLTDTQYF
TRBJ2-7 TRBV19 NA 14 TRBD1 TGTGCCAGTAGTATAAGTGGGACAGCCTACGAGCAGTACTTC CASSISGTAYEQYF
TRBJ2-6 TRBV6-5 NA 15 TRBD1 TGTGCCACTAGGACAGGGGGCTCTGGGGCCAACGTCCTGACTTTC CATRTGGSGANVLTF
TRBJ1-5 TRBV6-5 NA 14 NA TGTGCCACCGGGTCAGGAGGTAGCAATCAGCCCCAGCATTTT CATGSGGSNQPQHF
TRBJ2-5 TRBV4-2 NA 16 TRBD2 TGTGCCAGCAGCCAAGATAGAGCGGGGCACCAAGAGACCCAGTACTTC CASSQDRAGHQETQYF
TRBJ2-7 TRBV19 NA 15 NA TGTGCCAGTAGTCCAACAGCAGGGATGGCCTACGAGCAGTACTTC CASSPTAGMAYEQYF
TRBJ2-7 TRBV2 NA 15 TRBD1 TGTGCCAGCAGTGTTCAGGGGGCTAGATTCGACGAGCAGTACTTC CASSVQGARFDEQYF
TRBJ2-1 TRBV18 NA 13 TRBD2 TGTGCCAGCTCACGGGGGAGGGACAATGAGCAGTTCTTC CASSRGRDNEQFF
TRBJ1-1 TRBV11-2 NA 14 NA TGTGCCAGCAGCTTAGCGGCGGGTCGGCCGGTGGCTTTCTTT CASSLAAGRPVAFF
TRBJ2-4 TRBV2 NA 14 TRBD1 TGTGCCAGCAGTGGATCAGGGGGCAAAAACATTCAGTACTTC CASSGSGGKNIQYF
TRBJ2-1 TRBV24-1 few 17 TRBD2 TGTGCCACCAGTGATTTGGGAACTAGCGGGGCTTACAATGAGCAGTTCTTC CATSDLGTSGAYNEQFF
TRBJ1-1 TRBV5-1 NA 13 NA TGCGCCAGCAGCTGGACCCCCGGGAACGAAGCTTTCTTT CASSWTPGNEAFF
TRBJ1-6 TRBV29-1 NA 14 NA TGCAGCGCCCGGGAGAGCTCCTATAATTCACCCCTCCACTTT CSARESSYNSPLHF
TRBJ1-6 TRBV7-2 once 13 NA TGTGCCAGCAGCTCTGACAGAAATTCACCCCTCCACTTT CASSSDRNSPLHF
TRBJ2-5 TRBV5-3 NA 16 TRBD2 TGTGCCAGAAGCTTGAATTGGCGGGGGGGCCTAGAGACCCAGTACTTC CARSLNWRGGLETQYF
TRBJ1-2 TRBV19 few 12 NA TGTGCCAGTACCGCGGGTCGTAATGGCTACACCTTC CASTAGRNGYTF
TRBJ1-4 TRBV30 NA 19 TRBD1 TGTGCCTGGAGAGGGGGACAGGAAGGTTACGAGGCAACTAATGAAAAACTGTTTTTT CAWRGGQEGYEATNEKLFF
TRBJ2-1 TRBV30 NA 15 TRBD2 TGTGCCTGGAGCGGGGGAGGGAGCTCCTACAATGAGCAGTTCTTC CAWSGGGSSYNEQFF
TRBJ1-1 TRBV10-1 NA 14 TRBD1 TGCGCCAGCAGGGGGACAGTGGATGACACTGAAGCTTTCTTT CASRGTVDDTEAFF
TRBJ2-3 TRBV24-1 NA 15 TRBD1 TGTGCCACCAGTCACTACGGGACAGGGGCAGATACGCAGTATTTT CATSHYGTGADTQYF
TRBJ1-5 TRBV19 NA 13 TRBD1 TGTGCCGCTAGCCCCGACAGGGAAAAGCCCCAGCATTTT CAASPDREKPQHF
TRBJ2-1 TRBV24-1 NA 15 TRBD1 TGTGCCACCAGTGACCCGGGACAGGGGCTCAATGAGCAGTTCTTC CATSDPGQGLNEQFF
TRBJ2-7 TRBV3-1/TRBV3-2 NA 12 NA TGTGCCAGCAGCCAAGGGGAGCGGGTGCAGTACTTC CASSQGERVQYF
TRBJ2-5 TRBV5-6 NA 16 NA TGTGCCAGCAGCTTGGGGATAGGAGGGGGCCCAGAGACCCAGTACTTC CASSLGIGGGPETQYF
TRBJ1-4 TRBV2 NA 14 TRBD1 TGTGCCAGCAGCAGTAACAGGGGGAATGAAAAACTGTTTTTT CASSSNRGNEKLFF
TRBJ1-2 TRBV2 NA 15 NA TGTGCCAGCAGAGCTCCGGGACAACTTAACTATGGCTACACCTTC CASRAPGQLNYGYTF
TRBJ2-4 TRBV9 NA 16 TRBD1 TGTGCCAGCAGCCCCGGGACAGAGTTAGCCAAAAACATTCAGTACTTC CASSPGTELAKNIQYF
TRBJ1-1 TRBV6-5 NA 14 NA TGTGCCAGCTCACGGGGATCACTGAACACTGAAGCTTTCTTT CASSRGSLNTEAFF
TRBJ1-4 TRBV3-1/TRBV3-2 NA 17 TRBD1 TGTGCCAGCAGCCCACAAGGACAGGGTGAAGATTTTGAAAAACTGTTTTTT CASSPQGQGEDFEKLFF
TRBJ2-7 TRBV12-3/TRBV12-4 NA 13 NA TGTGCCAGCAGTCATAGCAGCAGCTACGAGCAGTACTTC CASSHSSSYEQYF
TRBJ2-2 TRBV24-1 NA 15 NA TGTGCCACCAGTGAAACCCGCCGAGACACCGGGGAGCTGTTTTTT CATSETRRDTGELFF